This is a list of T cell receptor beta chains from one sample in a study of T cells in Graves' hyperthyroidism and ophthalmopathy. One entry per CDR3 protein, called by TCRdb with MiXCR from the multiplex PCR reads. The sample records hundreds of thousands of distinct CDR3 sequences, 14% being singletons. The sample taken for sequencing was blood. The receptors derive from a woman in her 30s with Graves' hyperthyroidism that later progressed to Graves' ophthalmopathy. Each CDR3 is given with its conserved first and last residue. The order of the fields is D gene, J gene, clone size, V gene, CDR3 protein, CDR3 DNA. A D gene is named only where the DNA matches it firmly. Size tells how often a clone was seen (once, few, many) or the class of an expanded clone, and some rows leave it out.

TRBD2,TRBJ2-5,many,TRBV10-1,CASSEQTSGRLETQYF,TGCGCCAGCAGTGAGCAGACTAGCGGGAGGCTGGAGACCCAGTACTTC
NA,TRBJ2-6,many,TRBV12-5,CASGIPAYGVGANVLTF,TGTGCTAGTGGTATCCCCGCTTACGGGGTTGGGGCCAACGTCCTGACTTTC
NA,TRBJ1-2,many,TRBV28,CASSSPGNYGYTF,TGTGCCAGCAGTTCGCCGGGGAACTATGGCTACACCTTC
TRBD2,TRBJ2-7,NA,TRBV20-1,CSAIWTSGNPYEQYF,TGCAGTGCTATCTGGACTAGCGGGAACCCCTACGAGCAGTACTTC
TRBD2,TRBJ2-6,many,TRBV2,CASSRAGSGANVLTF,TGTGCCAGCAGTCGAGCGGGGTCTGGGGCCAACGTCCTGACTTTC
TRBD1,TRBJ2-6,few,TRBV19,CASSIRAGGVGGANVLTF,TGTGCCAGTAGTATAAGGGCAGGGGGCGTTGGCGGGGCCAACGTCCTGACTTTC
TRBD1,TRBJ2-1,NA,TRBV4-1,CASSQPKGTGGLYNEQFF,TGCGCCAGCAGCCAACCCAAGGGCACAGGGGGCTTGTACAATGAGCAGTTCTTC
NA,TRBJ1-1,many,TRBV2,CASLPGGRTEAFF,TGTGCCAGCCTGCCGGGAGGTCGCACTGAAGCTTTCTTT
TRBD2,TRBJ2-2,NA,TRBV6-1,CAGSGTTKNTGGLFF,TGTGCCGGCAGTGGGACTACGAAGAACACCGGGGGGCTGTTTTTT
TRBD2,TRBJ2-1,many,TRBV28,CASSLQGLGLLNEQFF,TGTGCCAGCAGTTTGCAGGGACTAGGCCTACTCAATGAGCAGTTCTTC
NA,TRBJ1-6,many,TRBV28,CASWPRTRGSPLHF,TGTGCCAGCTGGCCGAGGACCCGCGGGTCACCCCTCCACTTT
TRBD1,TRBJ1-3,many,TRBV30,CAHRGPGNTIYF,TGTGCCCATAGGGGGCCTGGAAACACCATATATTTT
TRBD1,TRBJ1-1,NA,TRBV11-2,CASSQTGGAPQSTEAFF,TGTGCCAGCAGTCAAACAGGGGGCGCCCCCCAAAGTACTGAAGCTTTCTTT
NA,TRBJ1-2,NA,TRBV27,CASSPTGTAYGYTF,TGTGCCAGCAGTCCTACGGGGACGGCCTATGGCTACACCTTC
NA,TRBJ2-1,many,TRBV12-3/TRBV12-4,CASSFGGAVSEQFF,TGTGCCAGCAGTTTTGGGGGGGCGGTGAGTGAGCAGTTCTTC
TRBD1,TRBJ2-4,few,TRBV24-1,CATSDTTGADIQYF,TGTGCCACCAGTGATACGACAGGGGCGGACATTCAGTACTTC
NA,TRBJ2-7,many,TRBV7-2,CASSLNFAEQYF,TGTGCCAGCAGCTTAAATTTTGCAGAGCAGTACTTC
TRBD2,TRBJ2-7,many,TRBV28,CASSLGGSSYEQYF,TGTGCCAGCAGCTTAGGCGGGAGCTCCTACGAGCAGTACTTC
TRBD1,TRBJ1-5,NA,TRBV27,CASSSGQLYQPQHF,TGTGCCAGCAGTTCGGGACAGCTATATCAGCCCCAGCATTTT
NA,TRBJ1-1,many,TRBV28,CASSLGGLNTEAFF,TGTGCCAGCAGTTTGGGGGGCTTGAACACTGAAGCTTTCTTT
NA,TRBJ2-5,many,TRBV27,CASSLRGRQETQYF,TGTGCCAGCAGTTTAAGAGGGAGGCAAGAGACCCAGTACTTC
NA,TRBJ2-7,few,TRBV5-1,CASSLYAELGEQYF,TGCGCCAGCAGCTTGTATGCGGAACTTGGAGAGCAGTACTTC
TRBD1,TRBJ1-1,many,TRBV10-3,CATTGTGGDTEAFF,TGTGCCACAACGGGGACAGGGGGGGACACTGAAGCTTTCTTT
NA,TRBJ1-5,many,TRBV12-3/TRBV12-4,CASSLGGASNQPQHF,TGTGCCAGCAGTTTAGGAGGAGCTAGCAATCAGCCCCAGCATTTT
NA,TRBJ2-3,many,TRBV11-3,CASSSGPTQYF,TGTGCCAGCAGCTCCGGACCTACGCAGTATTTT
NA,TRBJ2-6,NA,TRBV11-3,CAGHSGANVLTF,TGTGCCGGACACTCTGGGGCCAACGTCCTGACTTTC
NA,TRBJ1-2,many,TRBV28,CASSLSLGPYGYTF,TGTGCCAGCAGCCTATCCCTCGGGCCGTATGGCTACACCTTC
NA,TRBJ2-6,NA,TRBV20-1,CSATPGSSGANVLTF,TGCAGTGCAACCCCGGGGTCTTCTGGGGCCAACGTCCTGACTTTC
TRBD1,TRBJ1-2,NA,TRBV10-3,CAISEQGERNGYTF,TGTGCCATCAGTGAGCAGGGGGAAAGGAATGGCTACACCTTC